The 15 T cell receptor beta chains given below trace back to one sample, sequenced in a study of T cell changes during pregnancy in multiple sclerosis. Profiling relied on immunoSEQ multiplex PCR, and the TCRdb table lists in-frame clones only, not all of them. The table includes approximately 40,000 clones, about 90% detected once. The material was CD4+ T cells from peripheral blood mononuclear cells, obtained in the third trimester of pregnancy. These receptors came from a female donor with multiple sclerosis, enrolled in a pregnancy study.

The chain is built from TRBV29-1 and TRBJ2-6; D perhaps matches TRBD1 (5 bases). The germline gives CDR1 SQVTM, CDR2 ANQGSEA. Trimming cost V 8 bases and J 1 base, with 9 bases left between them. The CDR3 is 13 amino acids. The CDR3 DNA is TGCAGCTTCCAGGGATCTGGGGCCAACGTCCTGACTTTC. Translated, it gives CSFQGSGANVLTF.

The rearrangement links TRBV7-3 to TRBJ2-3; the match to TRBD1 covers 9 bases. Trimming took 3 bases from V and 4 from J; bases not matched to a gene: 5. Germline loops: CDR1 SGHTA, CDR2 FQGTGA. The CDR3 runs to 15 residues. In DNA, the CDR3 is TGTGCCAGCAGCTTCGGGGACAGGGAGGCAGATACGCAGTATTTT. Its translation is CASSFGDREADTQYF.

This chain joins TRBV5-6 and TRBJ1-2, with D tentatively TRBD1 (6 bases). Germline values: CDR1 SGHDT, CDR2 YYEEEE. Trimming cost V 4 bases and J 2 bases, with 18 bases left between them. The CDR3 runs to 16 residues. The CDR3 region is CASSAGFGGPNYGYTF. The CDR3 DNA reads as TGTGCCAGCAGCGCGGGCTTCGGGGGGCCGAACTATGGCTACACCTTC.

The gene calls are TRBV20-1 and TRBJ2-3; D is unresolved. V was trimmed by 3 bases and J by 1 base, leaving 2 bases between them. The CDR3 runs to 11 residues. Germline V CDR1 and CDR2: DFQATT, SNEGSKA (reference sequence). CDR3 DNA sequence: TGCAGTGCTAGCGGCACAGATACGCAGTATTTT. This sequence encodes CSASGTDTQYF.

The chain couples TRBV29-1 to TRBJ2-2, with D possibly TRBD1 on 5 matching bases. V lost 3 bases and J 5 bases, leaving 13 bases between the germline ends. CDR3 size: 14 residues. Germline CDR1 and CDR2: SQVTM and ANQGSEA. In DNA form, the CDR3 reads TGCAGCGTTGACGACAGCGCCATGACCGGGGAGCTGTTTTTT. Protein product: CSVDDSAMTGELFF.

The chain is built from TRBV6-1 and TRBJ1-2, with a weak D call TRBD1 (5 bases). Per the germline V gene, CDR1 is MNHNS and CDR2 is SASEGT. Between the trimmed V and J ends, which lost 0 bases and 1 base, there was a span of 18 bases. The CDR3 spans 18 residues. CDR3 region: CASSEAWQGPYFNYGYTF. In nucleotides, the CDR3 is TGTGCCAGCAGTGAAGCGTGGCAGGGCCCTTATTTTAACTATGGCTACACCTTC.

The V and J genes are TRBV30 and TRBJ2-3; 11 bases match TRBD2. In germline, CDR1 is GTSNPN, CDR2 SVGIG (reference sequence). The CDR3 consists of 23 residues. V lost 8 bases, J lost 5 bases, and 36 bases stayed unmatched. CDR3 loop: CAGGEGAGGAPLTSGSGGDTQYF. CDR3 nucleotide sequence: TGTGCCGGGGGGGAGGGGGCAGGGGGCGCCCCGCTTACTAGCGGGAGCGGGGGAGATACGCAGTATTTT.

The chain uses TRBV7-7 and TRBJ2-1, with TRBD2 identical over 14 bases. Germline CDR1 and CDR2: SSHAT and FNYEAQ (reference sequence). V lost 4 bases to trimming and J lost 0 bases; unmatched junction nucleotides: 8. The CDR3 sequence is 19 residues long. Here the CDR3 DNA reads TGTGCCAGCAGCTCTCCCGGGACTAGCGGGAGTACCTCCTACAATGAGCAGTTCTTC. Residues: CASSSPGTSGSTSYNEQFF.

CDR3 in amino acids: CASSFRRVYGYTF. DNA of the CDR3: TGTGCCAGCAGTTTCCGCCGGGTCTATGGCTACACCTTC. The V and J genes are TRBV28 and TRBJ1-2; the D is unclear. CDR3 size: 13 residues. V gave up 3 bases and J gave up 4 bases, with 9 bases separating them. Germline loops: CDR1 MDHEN, CDR2 SYDVKM.

This chain uses TRBV21-1 with TRBJ2-2; no check of the table's D call, TRBD1, against the DNA was made. TRBV21-1 is a listed pseudogene. The CDR3 is 15 amino acids. CDR3 coding DNA: TGTGCCAGCAGCAAAGTAAAGGGGGAAACCGGGGAGCTGTTTTTT. It is translated as CASSKVKGETGELFF.

This clone showed up just once. The chain recombines TRBV4-1 with TRBJ2-1; 8 bases are a match to TRBD2. With V trimmed by 0 bases and J by 2 bases, 0 bases remained unmatched. The CDR3 runs 15 residues. Germline-derived CDR1 and CDR2 are MGHRA and YSYEKL. This CDR3 is CASSQEGLAYNEQFF. CDR3 nucleotide sequence: TGCGCCAGCAGCCAAGAGGGACTAGCCTACAATGAGCAGTTCTTC.

J is TRBJ2-2 and V is TRBV19, with 11 bases fitting TRBD2. With V trimmed by 6 bases and J by 1 base, 1 base remained unmatched. This CDR3 spans 15 amino acids. CDR1 and CDR2 from the germline V gene are LNHDA and SQIVND (reference sequence). The CDR3 DNA reads as TGTGCCAGTAGGGGACTAGCGGAGAACACCGGGGAGCTGTTTTTT. Translation gives CASRGLAENTGELFF. Full variable domain (rest looked up from reference TRBV19 and TRBJ2-2): DGGITQSPKYLFRKEGQNVTLSCEQNLNHDAMYWYRQDPGQGLRLIYYSQIVNDFQKGDIAEGYSVSREKKESFPLTVTSAQKNPTAFYLCASRGLAENTGELFFGEGSRLTVL.

The CDR3 nucleotides read TGCAGCGTGCAGAGCGGGGGTGGCTACACCTTC. As protein: CSVQSGGGYTF. The rearrangement links TRBV29-1 to TRBJ1-2; tentative D call: TRBD1 (5 bases). The germline V gene encodes CDR1 SQVTM and CDR2 ANQGSEA. The germline V and J ends were trimmed by 6 bases and 7 bases, with 12 bases remaining between them. This CDR3 is 11 amino acids long.

The V and J genes are TRBV4-3 and TRBJ1-2; D is undetermined. Trimming left V 0 bases short and J 2 bases short, with 4 bases between. The CDR3 length is 13 residues. The germline V gene has CDR1 LGHNA and CDR2 YSLEER. CDR3 in amino acids: CASSQELNYGYTF. The CDR3 DNA reads as TGCGCCAGCAGCCAAGAACTCAACTATGGCTACACCTTC.

The CDR3 sequence: CSVETSWGGELFF. The CDR3 DNA reads as TGCAGCGTTGAGACTAGTTGGGGCGGGGAGCTGTTTTTT. The rearrangement links TRBV29-1 to TRBJ2-2; D perhaps matches TRBD2 (6 bases). V lost 3 bases and J lost 7, with 12 bases in between. The CDR3 has 13 amino acids. Germline values: CDR1 SQVTM, CDR2 ANQGSEA.